The clone carrying this T cell receptor beta chain has at least ten counts. Germline V gene lookup returns CDR1 DFQATT and CDR2 SNEGSKA (reference sequence). J lost 4 bases, V lost 3 bases, and 12 bases had no gene match. This CDR3 is 16 amino acids long. The data stem from a study of early T cells in non-severe SARS-CoV-2 infection. TCRdb reprocessed the 5' RACE reads via MiXCR and lists one record per CDR3 protein. The sample contains 35,000 to 45,000 distinct CDR3 sequences, roughly 6.8% of which appear only once. This receptor was obtained from an adult who was a healthcare worker with PCR-confirmed SARS-CoV-2 infection or an uninfected control (not recorded which). The rearrangement uses TRBV20-1 and TRBJ1-3; 7 bases map to TRBD1. This specimen was whole blood, taken at baseline. The CDR3 DNA reads as TGCAGTGCTAGGATGGGAAGGGGGCCGAGCGGAAACACCATATATTTT. Its protein product is CSARMGRGPSGNTIYF.